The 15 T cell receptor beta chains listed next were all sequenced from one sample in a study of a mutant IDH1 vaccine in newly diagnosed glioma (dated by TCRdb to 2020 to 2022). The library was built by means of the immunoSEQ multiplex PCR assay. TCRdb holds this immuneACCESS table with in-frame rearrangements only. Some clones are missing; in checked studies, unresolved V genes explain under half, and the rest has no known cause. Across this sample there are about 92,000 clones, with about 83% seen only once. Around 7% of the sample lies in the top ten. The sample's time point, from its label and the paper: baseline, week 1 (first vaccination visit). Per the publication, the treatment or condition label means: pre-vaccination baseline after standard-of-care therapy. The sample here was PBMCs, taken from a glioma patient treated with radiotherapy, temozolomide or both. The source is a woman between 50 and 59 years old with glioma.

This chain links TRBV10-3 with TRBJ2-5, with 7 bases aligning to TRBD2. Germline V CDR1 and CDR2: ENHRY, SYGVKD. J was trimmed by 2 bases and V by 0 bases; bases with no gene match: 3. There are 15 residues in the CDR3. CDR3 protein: CAISESSGVQETQYF. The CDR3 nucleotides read TGTGCCATCAGTGAGTCAAGCGGGGTGCAAGAGACCCAGTACTTC.

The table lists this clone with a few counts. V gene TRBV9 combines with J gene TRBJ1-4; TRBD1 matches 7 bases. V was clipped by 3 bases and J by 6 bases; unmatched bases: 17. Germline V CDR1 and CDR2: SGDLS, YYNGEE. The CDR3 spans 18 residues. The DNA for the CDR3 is TGTGCCAGCAGCGGACCTTCCCAAGGGGGCAGTGATCATGAAAAACTGTTTTTT. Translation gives CASSGPSQGGSDHEKLFF.

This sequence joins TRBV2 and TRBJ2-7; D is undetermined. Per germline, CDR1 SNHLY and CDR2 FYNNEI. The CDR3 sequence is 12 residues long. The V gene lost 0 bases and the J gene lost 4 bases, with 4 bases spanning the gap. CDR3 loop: CASSEAGYEQYF. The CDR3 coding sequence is TGTGCCAGCAGTGAAGCCGGTTACGAGCAGTACTTC. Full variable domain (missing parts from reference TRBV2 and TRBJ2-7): EPEVTQTPSHQVTQMGQEVILRCVPISNHLYFYWYRQILGQKVEFLVSFYNNEISEKSEIFDDQFSVERPDGSNFTLKIRSTKLEDSAMYFCASSEAGYEQYFGPGTRLTVT.

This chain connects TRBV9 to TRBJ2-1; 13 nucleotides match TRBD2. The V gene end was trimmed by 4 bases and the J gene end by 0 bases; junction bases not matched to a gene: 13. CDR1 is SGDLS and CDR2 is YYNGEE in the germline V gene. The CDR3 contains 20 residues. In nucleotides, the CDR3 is TGTGCCAGCAGCCCCACCCGACTAGCGGGGGGCCGAAGCTCCTACAATGAGCAGTTCTTC. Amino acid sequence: CASSPTRLAGGRSSYNEQFF.

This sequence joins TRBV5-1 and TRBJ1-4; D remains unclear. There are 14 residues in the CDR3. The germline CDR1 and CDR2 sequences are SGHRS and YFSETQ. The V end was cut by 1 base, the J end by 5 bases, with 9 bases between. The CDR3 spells CASSLMGLNEKLFF. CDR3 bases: TGCGCCAGCAGCTTGATGGGCTTGAATGAAAAACTGTTTTTT.

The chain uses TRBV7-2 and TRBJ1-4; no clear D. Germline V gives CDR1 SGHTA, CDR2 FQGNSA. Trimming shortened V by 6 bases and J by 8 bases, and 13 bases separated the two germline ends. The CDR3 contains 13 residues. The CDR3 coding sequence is TGTGCCAGCAGGCCCACAACACGGGAAAAACTGTTTTTT. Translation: CASRPTTREKLFF.

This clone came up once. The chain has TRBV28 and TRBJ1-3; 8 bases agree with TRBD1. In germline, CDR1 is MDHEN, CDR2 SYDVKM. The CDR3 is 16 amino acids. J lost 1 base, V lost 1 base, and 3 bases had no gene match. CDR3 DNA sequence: TGTGCCAGCAGTTTATTTGGACAGGGTTCTGGAAACACCATATATTTT. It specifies CASSLFGQGSGNTIYF.

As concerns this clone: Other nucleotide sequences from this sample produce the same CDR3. CDR3 DNA sequence: TGCAGCGGGGGGGAGCCCTACGAGCAGTACTTC. Translation gives CSGGEPYEQYF. The chain has TRBV29-1 and TRBJ2-7, with D maybe TRBD2 (6 bases). V lost 7 bases and J lost 2, with 9 bases in between. CDR3 length: 11 residues. Germline-derived CDR1 and CDR2 are SQVTM and ANQGSEA.

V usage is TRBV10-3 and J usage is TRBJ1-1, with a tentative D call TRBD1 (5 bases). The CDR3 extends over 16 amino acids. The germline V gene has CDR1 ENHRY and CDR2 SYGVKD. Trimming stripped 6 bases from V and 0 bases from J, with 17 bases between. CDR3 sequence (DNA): TGTGCCATCAGCCCTCGGGACGGTGGAATGAACACTGAAGCTTTCTTT. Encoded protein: CAISPRDGGMNTEAFF.

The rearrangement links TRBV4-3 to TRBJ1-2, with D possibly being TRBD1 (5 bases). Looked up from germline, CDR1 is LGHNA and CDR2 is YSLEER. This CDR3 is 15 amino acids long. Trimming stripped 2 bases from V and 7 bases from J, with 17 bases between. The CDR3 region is CASSQSVGEPSGYTF. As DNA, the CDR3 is TGCGCCAGCAGCCAATCGGTAGGGGAACCGTCTGGCTACACCTTC.

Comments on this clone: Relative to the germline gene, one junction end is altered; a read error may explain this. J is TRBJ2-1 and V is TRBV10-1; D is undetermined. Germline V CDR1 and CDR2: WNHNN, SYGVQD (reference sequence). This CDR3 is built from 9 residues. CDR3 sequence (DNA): TGCGCCAGCTGTGATGAGCAGTTCTTC. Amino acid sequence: CASCDEQFF.

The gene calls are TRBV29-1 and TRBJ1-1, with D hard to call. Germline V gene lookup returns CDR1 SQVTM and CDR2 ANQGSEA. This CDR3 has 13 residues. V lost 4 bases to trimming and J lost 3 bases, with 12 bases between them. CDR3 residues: CSVASRTDTEAFF. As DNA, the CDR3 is TGCAGCGTTGCCTCAAGGACGGACACTGAAGCTTTCTTT.

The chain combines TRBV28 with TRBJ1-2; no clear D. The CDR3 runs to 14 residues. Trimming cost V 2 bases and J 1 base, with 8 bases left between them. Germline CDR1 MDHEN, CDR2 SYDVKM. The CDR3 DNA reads TGTGCCAGCAGTTTAGTTAAGGATAACTATGGCTACACCTTC. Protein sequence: CASSLVKDNYGYTF.

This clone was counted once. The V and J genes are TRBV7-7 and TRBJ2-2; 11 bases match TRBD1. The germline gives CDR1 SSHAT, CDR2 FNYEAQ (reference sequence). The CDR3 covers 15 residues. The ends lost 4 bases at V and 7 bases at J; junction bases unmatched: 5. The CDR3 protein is CASSYGQGAGGELFF. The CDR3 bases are TGTGCCAGCAGCTACGGACAGGGGGCGGGCGGGGAGCTGTTTTTT.

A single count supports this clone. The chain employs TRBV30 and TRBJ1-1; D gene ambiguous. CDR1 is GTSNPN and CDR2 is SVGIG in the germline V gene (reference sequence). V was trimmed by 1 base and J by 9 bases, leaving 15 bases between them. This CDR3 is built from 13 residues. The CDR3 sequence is CAWSALLEGKAFF. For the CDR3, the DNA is TGTGCCTGGAGTGCCCTCTTAGAGGGTAAAGCTTTCTTT.